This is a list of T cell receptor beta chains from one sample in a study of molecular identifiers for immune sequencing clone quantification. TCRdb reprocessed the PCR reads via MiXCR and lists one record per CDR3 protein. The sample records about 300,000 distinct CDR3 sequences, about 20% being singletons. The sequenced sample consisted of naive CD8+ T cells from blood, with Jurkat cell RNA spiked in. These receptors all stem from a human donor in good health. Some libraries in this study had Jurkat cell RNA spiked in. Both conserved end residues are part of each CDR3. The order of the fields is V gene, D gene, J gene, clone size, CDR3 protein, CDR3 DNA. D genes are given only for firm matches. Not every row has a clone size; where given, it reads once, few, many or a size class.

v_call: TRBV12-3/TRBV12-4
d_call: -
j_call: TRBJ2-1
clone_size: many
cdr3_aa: CASSFSEQFF
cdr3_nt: TGTGCCAGCAGTTTCAGTGAGCAGTTCTTC

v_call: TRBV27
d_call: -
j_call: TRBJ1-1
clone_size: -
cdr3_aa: CASSLSVSWANTEAFF
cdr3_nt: TGTGCCAGCAGTTTATCAGTCAGTTGGGCGAACACTGAAGCTTTCTTT

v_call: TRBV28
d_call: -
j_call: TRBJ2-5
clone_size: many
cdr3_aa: CASSLSGTQETQYF
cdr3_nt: TGTGCCAGCAGTTTGTCGGGGACCCAAGAGACCCAGTACTTC

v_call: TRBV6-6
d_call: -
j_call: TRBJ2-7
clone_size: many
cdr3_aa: CASNLGRYEQYF
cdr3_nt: TGTGCCAGCAATCTCGGACGGTACGAGCAGTACTTC

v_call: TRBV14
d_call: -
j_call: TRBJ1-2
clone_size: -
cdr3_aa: CASSPRHVNIERSYTF
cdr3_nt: TGTGCCAGCAGCCCGCGGCACGTAAATATAGAGAGGAGCTACACCTTC

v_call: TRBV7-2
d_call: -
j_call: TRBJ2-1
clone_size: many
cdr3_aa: CASLGPQISYNEQFF
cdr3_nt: TGTGCCAGCTTAGGGCCCCAAATCTCCTACAATGAGCAGTTCTTC

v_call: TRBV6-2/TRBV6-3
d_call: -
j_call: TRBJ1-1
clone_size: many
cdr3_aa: CASSMAIQRVNTEAFF
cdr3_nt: TGTGCCAGCAGCATGGCCATCCAGAGGGTGAACACTGAAGCTTTCTTT

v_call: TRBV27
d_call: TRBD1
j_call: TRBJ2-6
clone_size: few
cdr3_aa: CASSTQGVSGANVLTF
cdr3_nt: TGTGCCAGCAGTACACAGGGGGTCTCTGGGGCCAACGTCCTGACTTTC

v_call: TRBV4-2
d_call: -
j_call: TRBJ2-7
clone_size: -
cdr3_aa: CASSQEWLGAYEQYF
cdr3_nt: TGTGCCAGCAGCCAAGAGTGGCTCGGTGCCTACGAGCAGTACTTC

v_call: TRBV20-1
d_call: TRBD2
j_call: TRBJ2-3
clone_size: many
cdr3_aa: CSARPLLAGGMTDTQYF
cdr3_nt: TGCAGTGCTAGACCTTTACTAGCGGGGGGTATGACAGATACGCAGTATTTT

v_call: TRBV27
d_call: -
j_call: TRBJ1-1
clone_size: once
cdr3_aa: CASSLSLTGNTEAFF
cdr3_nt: TGTGCCAGCAGTTTATCTTTGACAGGGAACACTGAAGCTTTCTTT

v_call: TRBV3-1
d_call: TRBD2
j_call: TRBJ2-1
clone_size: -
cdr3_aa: CASSPLPGEREFEQFF
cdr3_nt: TGTGCCAGCAGCCCCCTGCCAGGCGAGCGGGAGTTTGAGCAGTTCTTC

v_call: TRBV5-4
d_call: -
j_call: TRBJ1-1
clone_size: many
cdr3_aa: CASSSRGGVPEAFF
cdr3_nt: TGTGCCAGCAGCTCCCGGGGGGGCGTTCCTGAAGCTTTCTTT

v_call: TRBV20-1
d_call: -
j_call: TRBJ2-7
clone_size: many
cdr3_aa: CSAPDYRVRGNEQYF
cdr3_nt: TGCAGTGCGCCGGACTACAGGGTTCGTGGTAACGAGCAGTACTTC

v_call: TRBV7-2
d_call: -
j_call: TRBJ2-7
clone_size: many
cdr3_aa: CASSLGVSSYEQYF
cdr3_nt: TGTGCCAGCAGCTTAGGAGTCAGCTCCTACGAGCAGTACTTC

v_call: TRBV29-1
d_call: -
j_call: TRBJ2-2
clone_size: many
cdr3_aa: CSVGRENTGELFF
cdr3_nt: TGCAGCGTGGGGCGGGAGAACACCGGGGAGCTGTTTTTT

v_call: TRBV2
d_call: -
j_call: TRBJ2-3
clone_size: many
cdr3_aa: CASSEAGRMGADTQYF
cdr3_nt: TGTGCCAGCAGTGAAGCGGGACGGATGGGTGCAGATACGCAGTATTTT

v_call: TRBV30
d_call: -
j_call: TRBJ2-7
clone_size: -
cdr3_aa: CAWSVRQQAYEQYF
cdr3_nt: TGTGCCTGGAGTGTACGACAGCAGGCCTACGAGCAGTACTTC

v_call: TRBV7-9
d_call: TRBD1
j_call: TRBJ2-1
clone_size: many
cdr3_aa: CASSPPRTGYNEQFF
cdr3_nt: TGTGCCAGCAGTCCCCCACGGACAGGTTACAATGAGCAGTTCTTC

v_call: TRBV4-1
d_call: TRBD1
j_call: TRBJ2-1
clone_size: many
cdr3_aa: CASSPDRGGYNEQFF
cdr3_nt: TGCGCCAGCAGCCCCGACAGGGGGGGATACAATGAGCAGTTCTTC

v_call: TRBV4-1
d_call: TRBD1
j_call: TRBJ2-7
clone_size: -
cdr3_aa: CASSPKLTGGYEQYF
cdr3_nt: TGCGCCAGCAGCCCAAAATTGACAGGGGGCTACGAGCAGTACTTC

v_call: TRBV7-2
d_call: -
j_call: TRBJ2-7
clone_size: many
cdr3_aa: CASSLGGGEFYEQYF
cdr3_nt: TGTGCCAGCAGCTTGGGGGGCGGGGAGTTCTACGAGCAGTACTTC

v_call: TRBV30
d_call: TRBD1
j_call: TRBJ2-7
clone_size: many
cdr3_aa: CAWSSGQGKHYEQYF
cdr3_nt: TGTGCCTGGAGCTCGGGACAGGGGAAACACTACGAGCAGTACTTC

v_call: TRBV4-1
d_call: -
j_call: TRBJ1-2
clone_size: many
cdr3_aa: CASSPSGPARPNYGYTF
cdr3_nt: TGCGCCAGCAGCCCGTCGGGGCCAGCCAGACCTAACTATGGCTACACCTTC

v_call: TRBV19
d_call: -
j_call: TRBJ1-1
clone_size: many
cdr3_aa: CASNPGTPNTEAFF
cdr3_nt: TGTGCCAGTAACCCCGGGACCCCGAACACTGAAGCTTTCTTT

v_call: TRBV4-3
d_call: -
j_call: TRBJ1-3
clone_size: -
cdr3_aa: CASSQDGPGAYGNTIYF
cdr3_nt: TGCGCCAGCAGCCAAGACGGCCCGGGGGCCTATGGAAACACCATATATTTT

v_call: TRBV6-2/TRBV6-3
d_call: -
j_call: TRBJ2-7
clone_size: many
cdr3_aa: CAARGEAGYEQYF
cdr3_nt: TGTGCCGCCAGAGGGGAAGCAGGATACGAGCAGTACTTC

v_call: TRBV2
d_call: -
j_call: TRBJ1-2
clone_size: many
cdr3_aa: CASLLNGYTF
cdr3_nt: TGTGCCAGCCTACTCAATGGCTACACCTTC

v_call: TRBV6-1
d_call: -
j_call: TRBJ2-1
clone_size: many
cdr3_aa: CASSERQHNEQFF
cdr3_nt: TGTGCCAGCAGTGAAAGACAGCACAATGAGCAGTTCTTC

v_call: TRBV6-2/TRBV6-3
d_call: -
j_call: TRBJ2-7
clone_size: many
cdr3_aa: CASSYERVYEQYF
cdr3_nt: TGTGCCAGCAGTTACGAACGGGTCTACGAGCAGTACTTC